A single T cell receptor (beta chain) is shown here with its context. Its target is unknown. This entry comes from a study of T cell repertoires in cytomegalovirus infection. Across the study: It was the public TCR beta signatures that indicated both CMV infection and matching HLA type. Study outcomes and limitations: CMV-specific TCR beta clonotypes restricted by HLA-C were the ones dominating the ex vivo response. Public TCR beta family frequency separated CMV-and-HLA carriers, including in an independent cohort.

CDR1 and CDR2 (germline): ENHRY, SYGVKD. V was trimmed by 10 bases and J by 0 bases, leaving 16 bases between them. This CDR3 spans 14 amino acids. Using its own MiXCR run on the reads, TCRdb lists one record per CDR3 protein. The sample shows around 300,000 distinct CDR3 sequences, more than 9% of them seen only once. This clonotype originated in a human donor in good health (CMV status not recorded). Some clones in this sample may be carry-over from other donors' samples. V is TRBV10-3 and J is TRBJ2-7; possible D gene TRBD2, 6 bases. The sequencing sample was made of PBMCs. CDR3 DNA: TGTGCCAGCTTGGGACTGCCGAACTCCTACGAGCAGTACTTC. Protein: CASLGLPNSYEQYF.